The clone carrying this T cell receptor (beta chain) occurred many times. Antigen unknown. Next came a second PCR, run for roughly 7 to 12 cycles, which used a sample-barcoded 5' primer along with a J-beta primer mix. Each CDR3 protein is one row after TCRdb ran MiXCR on the 5' RACE reads. The sample contains roughly 900,000 distinct CDR3 sequences, under 35% of which appear only once. The source of the sample is a study of blood T cells in healthy people across ages. Peripheral blood, approximately 10 milliliters per donor, was collected. Findings of the study overall: Unsorted PBMC input precluded a conclusive naive versus antigen-experienced comparison.

Sequencing was carried out using blood. The receptor comes from an elderly woman in good health.

CDR3 sequence (DNA): TGCAGTGCTCCCCTCCGGGACAGGGGATTCTCCTACGAGCAGTACTTC. Amino acid sequence: CSAPLRDRGFSYEQYF. The rearrangement uses TRBV20-1 and TRBJ2-7, with TRBD1 identical over 10 bases. V lost 5 bases and J lost 0; bases outside the gene matches: 10. The germline gives CDR1 DFQATT, CDR2 SNEGSKA (reference sequence). The CDR3 spans 16 residues.